One and the same sample provided the 21 T cell receptor beta chains below, sequenced in a study of T cell repertoires in cytomegalovirus infection. Antigens for these TCRs are unknown. A single record per CDR3 protein comes from TCRdb applying MiXCR to the reads. The sample yields some 920,000 distinct CDR3 sequences, roughly 30% seen once. Sequencing was performed on cultured CD8+ T cells from PBMCs, taken from culture after CMV antigen stimulation. The receptors shown here come from a human donor in good health (CMV status not recorded). Some clones in this sample may be carry-over from other donors' samples.

The chain joins TRBV4-3 to TRBJ2-4; possible D gene TRBD1, 6 bases. The V end was cut by 4 bases, the J end by 6 bases, with 10 bases between. Germline CDR1 reads LGHNA; CDR2 reads YSLEER. The CDR3 extends over 13 amino acids. The CDR3 nucleotides read TGCGCCAGCAGCCGACAGGTTGGAAACATTCAGTACTTC. As protein: CASSRQVGNIQYF.

This clonotype was seen many times. The rearrangement uses TRBV27 and TRBJ2-6; a possible D gene is TRBD1 (6 bases). Germline V gene data show CDR1 as MNHEY and CDR2 as SMNVEV (reference sequence). With 3 bases removed from V and 0 bases from J, the gap between germline ends came to 12 bases. This CDR3 has 17 residues. CDR3 residues: CASSLAGQTSGANVLTF. The CDR3 region has the DNA TGTGCCAGCAGTTTGGCTGGACAGACCTCTGGGGCCAACGTCCTGACTTTC.

The V and J genes are TRBV4-1 and TRBJ2-7; D tentatively fits TRBD1 or TRBD2 (5 bases each). The CDR3 is made up of 15 amino acids. Germline V lookup: CDR1 MGHRA, CDR2 YSYEKL. V lost 1 base to trimming and J lost 2 bases, with 12 bases between them. CDR3 loop: CASSQGFMGAYEQYF. The CDR3 bases are TGCGCCAGCAGCCAAGGGTTTATGGGGGCCTACGAGCAGTACTTC.

Comment on this clonotype: A much larger clone sits a single nucleotide away, making a read error possible. V is TRBV7-2 and J is TRBJ1-4; D call uncertain. Germline-derived CDR1 and CDR2 are SGHTA and FQGNSA. CDR3 length: 12 amino acids. The CDR3 coding sequence is TGTGCCAGCAGCCCAACTAGTGAAAAACTGTTTTTT. Protein product: CASSPTSEKLFF. Full variable domain (missing parts from reference TRBV7-2 and TRBJ1-4): GAGVSQSPSNKVTEKGKDVELRCDPISGHTALYWYRQSLGQGLEFLIYFQGNSAPDKSGLPSDRFSAERTGGSVSTLTIQRTQQEDSAVYLCASSPTSEKLFFGSGTQLSVL.

This clonotype was counted a few times. The chain links TRBV12-3 or TRBV12-4 to TRBJ2-3; D remains ambiguous. The CDR3 is made up of 12 amino acids. V lost 5 bases, J lost 5 bases, and 8 bases lay in between. The CDR3 region has the DNA TGTGCCAGCAGTCCCCTAGTAGATACGCAGTATTTT. Translating it yields CASSPLVDTQYF.

This chain connects TRBV4-1 to TRBJ2-2; 7 positions agree with TRBD2. With 6 bases clipped from V and 1 base from J, the junction kept 8 bases outside the gene matches. This CDR3 spans 16 amino acids. Germline V gene data show CDR1 as MGHRA and CDR2 as YSYEKL. CDR3 in DNA: TGCGCCAGCAGTCCTTGGGGGGGTGAGAACACCGGGGAGCTGTTTTTT. Amino acids: CASSPWGGENTGELFF.

This clonotype appeared a few times. V and J are TRBV7-9 and TRBJ1-1; no clear D. The CDR3 has 15 residues. With 5 bases removed from V and 0 bases from J, the gap between germline ends came to 13 bases. Per germline, CDR1 SEHNR and CDR2 FQNEAQ (reference sequence). The CDR3 here is CASSPREPMNTEAFF. CDR3 in DNA: TGTGCCAGCAGCCCCCGGGAACCCATGAACACTGAAGCTTTCTTT. The full variable domain, completed using reference TRBV7-9 and TRBJ1-1, is DTGVSQNPRHKITKRGQNVTFRCDPISEHNRLYWYRQTLGQGPEFLTYFQNEAQLEKSRLLSDRFSAERPKGSFSTLEIQRTEQGDSAMYLCASSPREPMNTEAFFGQGTRLTVV.

This chain uses TRBV28 with TRBJ1-4, with a tentative D call TRBD1 (6 bases). The germline CDR1 and CDR2 sequences are MDHEN and SYDVKM. The CDR3 covers 13 residues. V lost 7 bases, J lost 9 bases, and 15 bases lay in between. The chain's CDR3 is CASKATRGKKLFF. The CDR3 DNA sequence: TGTGCCAGCAAAGCCACCAGGGGTAAAAAACTGTTTTTT.

This clonotype has a handful of counts. The V and J genes are TRBV7-2 and TRBJ2-2; a possible D gene is TRBD1 (5 bases). The CDR3 length is 16 residues. Trimming pared 5 bases from V and 5 bases from J, leaving 18 bases between. The V gene's germline CDR1 is SGHTA and CDR2 FQGNSA. This chain's CDR3 is CASSPPLGAPTGELFF. CDR3 DNA: TGTGCCAGCAGCCCACCGTTAGGGGCGCCAACCGGGGAGCTGTTTTTT.

In the case of this clonotype: Germline and junction disagree at one end, which may indicate a read error. J is TRBJ2-7 and V is TRBV7-7; D uncertain. The germline gives CDR1 SSHAT, CDR2 FNYEAQ (reference sequence). The CDR3 sequence is 13 residues long. The CDR3 is CASSPQENYEQYF. In DNA form, the CDR3 reads TGTGCTAGCAGCCCCCAAGAGAACTACGAGCAGTACTTC.

This clonotype has more than one count but fewer than ten. This chain links TRBV20-1 with TRBJ2-1; D gene unclear. Germline CDR1 and CDR2: DFQATT and SNEGSKA (reference sequence). The length of the CDR3 is 12 residues. The ends were cut back, 2 bases at V and 4 bases at J, with 6 bases in the middle. This chain's CDR3 is CSARREYNEQFF. CDR3 sequence (DNA): TGCAGTGCTAGACGTGAATACAATGAGCAGTTCTTC.

A note on this clonotype: A single base separates this from a much larger clone, so it may be a read error. Because the CDR3 is missing its conserved closing phenylalanine or tryptophan, this is likely a read error. The chain links TRBV7-6 to TRBJ2-1; 7 bases agree with TRBD2. Germline values: CDR1 SGHVS, CDR2 FNYEAQ. J was trimmed by 5 bases and V by 3 bases; bases with no gene match: 7. CDR3 length: 15 amino acids. CDR3 sequence reads: CASSFGGGSNNEQFL. Here the CDR3 DNA reads TGTGCCAGCAGCTTTGGGGGGGGATCCAACAATGAGCAGTTCCTC.

The chain joins TRBV12-3 or TRBV12-4 to TRBJ2-7; TRBD1 might be the D (5 bases). This CDR3 has 17 amino acids. V was pared by 6 bases and J by 2 bases, with 23 bases between. In nucleotides, the CDR3 is TGTGCCAGCAGCTACTGGACAACCAAAACTACCGCCTACGAGCAGTACGTC. It codes for CASSYWTTKTTAYEQYV.

This clonotype was observed at least ten times. The chain links TRBV19 to TRBJ2-5, with 10 bases identical to TRBD1. With V trimmed by 6 bases and J by 2 bases, 3 bases remained unmatched. The germline gives CDR1 LNHDA, CDR2 SQIVND (reference sequence). The CDR3 has 14 residues. CDR3 sequence (DNA): TGTGCCAGTAGCCCGGACAGGGGGCAAGAGACCCAGTACTTC. It is translated as CASSPDRGQETQYF.

The V gene is TRBV4-1, the J gene TRBJ2-7; unclear D gene. This CDR3 region has 15 residues. V shed 1 base and J shed 3 bases, with 13 bases lying between them. Germline V CDR1 and CDR2: MGHRA, YSYEKL. The CDR3 bases are TGCGCCAGCAGCCAAGTTCCAGGCGTACTCTACGAGCAGTACTTC. Residues: CASSQVPGVLYEQYF.

V gene TRBV6-5 combines with J gene TRBJ1-2, with D hard to call. There are 15 residues in the CDR3. With 7 bases removed from V and 0 bases from J, the gap between germline ends came to 15 bases. Germline CDR1 reads MNHEY; CDR2 reads SVGAGI. The CDR3 DNA follows: TGTGCCAGCACCAATTGGGAAGCCCCTAACTATGGCTACACCTTC. This gives the protein CASTNWEAPNYGYTF.

This clonotype has just a few counts. The chain is built from TRBV7-9 and TRBJ1-1, with 7 bases fitting TRBD1. This CDR3 has 15 amino acids. V dropped 3 bases and J dropped 9; count of bases not matched to a gene: 13. CDR1 SEHNR and CDR2 FQNEAQ come from the germline V gene (reference sequence). The CDR3, as DNA: TGTGCCAGCAGCTTGAACAGGGGCGACGAGCTTAAAGCTTTCTTT. Translating gives CASSLNRGDELKAFF.

This clonotype was recorded a few times. One junction end does not reproduce the germline sequence, and a read error may be involved. The chain carries TRBV7-7 and TRBJ2-1; D perhaps matches TRBD1 (6 bases). This CDR3 is 15 amino acids long. Germline CDR1 is SSHAT and CDR2 is FNYEAQ (reference sequence). The CDR3 sequence is CASSWGQGTNNEQFF. The CDR3 DNA sequence: TGTGCTAGCAGCTGGGGACAAGGGACGAACAATGAGCAGTTCTTC.

The chain recombines TRBV24-1 with TRBJ2-3; TRBD1 or TRBD2 may be the D gene (6 bases each). Germline assignment: CDR1 KGHDR and CDR2 SFDVKD. The CDR3 sequence is 19 residues long. V was pared by 3 bases and J by 2 bases, with 23 bases between. The CDR3 sequence: CATSDPTRAQGLYTDTQYF. Written as DNA, the CDR3 is TGTGCCACCAGTGATCCGACTAGGGCACAGGGCCTTTACACAGATACGCAGTATTTT.

This clonotype was seen a single time. Given a much more abundant clone one base away, this may be a read error. DNA of the CDR3: TGTGCCAGCAACCCAAACAGGGACGGTGGCAATCAGCCCCAGCATTTT. Residues: CASNPNRDGGNQPQHF. This chain joins TRBV7-6 and TRBJ1-5; tentative D call: TRBD1 (6 bases). CDR3 length equals 16 residues. Trimming removed 7 bases from V and 2 bases from J, with 18 bases in between. Germline lookup yields CDR1 SGHVS and CDR2 FNYEAQ.

The chain combines TRBV27 with TRBJ1-5, with D unclear. CDR3 size: 13 residues. Deletions cut 5 bases from V and 6 bases from J, with 11 bases between. Germline CDR1 and CDR2: MNHEY and SMNVEV (reference sequence). Here the CDR3 reads CASSRGSLQPQHF. In nucleotides, the CDR3 is TGTGCCAGCAGTCGTGGCAGTCTTCAGCCCCAGCATTTT.